This T cell receptor beta chain is from a study of blood T cells in healthy people across ages. The wider study: About one barcoded beta molecule per two T cells came from capture by template switching. Study-level results: Age brought a roughly linear fall in TCR beta diversity measured per million T cells. The CMV status of each donor remained undetermined, and this could have confounded shifts in expanded clonotypes.

The CDR3 sequence is 14 residues long. With V trimmed by 3 bases and J by 4 bases, 4 bases remained unmatched. Germline CDR1 reads KGHSH; CDR2 reads LQKENI. Combining a sample-barcoded 5' primer with a J-beta primer mix, a second PCR ran for about 7 to 11 cycles. TCRdb re-called the 5' RACE reads through MiXCR, storing one row per CDR3 protein. The table includes hundreds of thousands of distinct CDR3 sequences, approximately 21% detected once. About this clonotype itself: Its antigen is as yet unknown.

The receptor was isolated from a man in his 70s in good health. The chain employs TRBV18 and TRBJ1-2, with 8 bases that match TRBD1. The sample taken for sequencing was blood. CDR3 nucleotide sequence: TGTGCCAGCTCACCCCCAGGGGGCGGCTATGGCTACACCTTC. Residues: CASSPPGGGYGYTF.